This T cell receptor beta chain was retrieved from a study of CD8+ T cells in alopecia areata. The CDR3 runs to 13 residues. Looked up from germline, CDR1 is LGHNA and CDR2 is YSLEER. Trimming removed 0 bases from V and 9 bases from J, with 8 bases in between. Details on this clone: What it binds is not known.

Study-level findings and limits: Having one nonresponder leaves uncertain how baseline CD8+ expansion relates to response. Tofacitinib significantly brought down scalp clonality and expanded CD8+ clones among top 100.

Treatment of the sample: oral pan-JAK inhibitor, 5-10 mg twice daily. Alopecia areata patients provided lesional scalp punch biopsies and peripheral blood. As the sequencing template, cDNA was produced by extracting RNA and reverse transcribing it. Sequencing was performed with immunoSEQ multiplex PCR; in TCRdb, only in-frame clones are kept and a portion is missing. The sample comprises about 190,000 clones, around 66% of which are singletons, and more than 3.5% rests with the top ten. The J gene is TRBJ2-2, the V gene TRBV4-3, with D uncertain. The specimen comprised CD4+ T cells sorted from blood, sampled at week 4, from a patient treated with tofacitinib. This TCR was sampled from a human donor with alopecia areata. Here the CDR3 DNA reads TGCGCCAGCAGCCAAGAGTCAAGGCGGGAGCTGTTTTTT. Translation gives CASSQESRRELFF.